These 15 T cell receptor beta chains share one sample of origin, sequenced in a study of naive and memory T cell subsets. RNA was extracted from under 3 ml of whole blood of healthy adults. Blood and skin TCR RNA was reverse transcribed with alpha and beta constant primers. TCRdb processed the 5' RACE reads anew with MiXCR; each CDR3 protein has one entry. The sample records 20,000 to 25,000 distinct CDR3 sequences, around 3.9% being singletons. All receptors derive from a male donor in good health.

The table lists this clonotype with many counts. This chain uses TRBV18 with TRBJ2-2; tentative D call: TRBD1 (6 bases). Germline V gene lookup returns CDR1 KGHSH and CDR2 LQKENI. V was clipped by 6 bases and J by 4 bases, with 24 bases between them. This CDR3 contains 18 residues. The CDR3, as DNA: TGTGCCAGCTCCCCGCTGAACCTCCGGGACACCCTCACCGGGGAGCTGTTTTTT. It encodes CASSPLNLRDTLTGELFF.

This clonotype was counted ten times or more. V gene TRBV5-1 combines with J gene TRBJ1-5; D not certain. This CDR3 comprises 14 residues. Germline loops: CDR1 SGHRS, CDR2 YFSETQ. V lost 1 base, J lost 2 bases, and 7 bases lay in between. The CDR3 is CASSLFGGNQPQHF. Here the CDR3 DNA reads TGCGCCAGCAGCTTGTTTGGTGGCAATCAGCCCCAGCATTTT.

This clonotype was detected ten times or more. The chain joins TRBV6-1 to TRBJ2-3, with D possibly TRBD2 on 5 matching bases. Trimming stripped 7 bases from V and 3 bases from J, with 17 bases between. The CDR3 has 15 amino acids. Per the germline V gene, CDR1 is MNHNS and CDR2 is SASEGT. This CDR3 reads CASTPTGYGTDTQYF. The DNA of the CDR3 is TGTGCCAGCACCCCTACGGGATATGGAACAGATACGCAGTATTTT.

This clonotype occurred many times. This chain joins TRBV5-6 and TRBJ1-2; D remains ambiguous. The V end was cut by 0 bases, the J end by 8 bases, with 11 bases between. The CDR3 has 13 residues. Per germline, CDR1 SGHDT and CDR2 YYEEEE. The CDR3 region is CASSLVVLGGYTF. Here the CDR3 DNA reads TGTGCCAGCAGCTTGGTGGTTTTGGGGGGCTACACCTTC.

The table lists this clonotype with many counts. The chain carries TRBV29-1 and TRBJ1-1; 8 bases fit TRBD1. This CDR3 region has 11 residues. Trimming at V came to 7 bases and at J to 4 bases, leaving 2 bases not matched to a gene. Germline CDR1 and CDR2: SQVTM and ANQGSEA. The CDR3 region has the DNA TGCAGCGGGACAGGGACCACTGAAGCTTTCTTT. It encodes CSGTGTTEAFF. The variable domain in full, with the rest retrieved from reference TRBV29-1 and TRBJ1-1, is SAVISQKPSRDICQRGTSLTIQCQVDSQVTMMFWYRQQPGQSLTLIATANQGSEATYESGFVIDKFPISRPNLTFSTLTVSNMSPEDSSIYLCSGTGTTEAFFGQGTRLTVV.

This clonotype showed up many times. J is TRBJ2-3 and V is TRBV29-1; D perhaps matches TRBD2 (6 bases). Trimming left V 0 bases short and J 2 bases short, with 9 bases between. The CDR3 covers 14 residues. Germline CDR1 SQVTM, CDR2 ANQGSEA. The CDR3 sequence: CSVEDGSATDTQYF. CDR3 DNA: TGCAGCGTTGAAGACGGGAGTGCCACAGATACGCAGTATTTT.

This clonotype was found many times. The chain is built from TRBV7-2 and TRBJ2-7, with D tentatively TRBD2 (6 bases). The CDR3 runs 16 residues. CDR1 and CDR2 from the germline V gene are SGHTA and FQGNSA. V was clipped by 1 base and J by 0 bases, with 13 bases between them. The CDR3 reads CASSLGAVAASYEQYF. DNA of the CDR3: TGTGCCAGCAGCTTAGGGGCGGTAGCGGCCTCCTACGAGCAGTACTTC. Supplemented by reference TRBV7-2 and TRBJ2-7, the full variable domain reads GAGVSQSPSNKVTEKGKDVELRCDPISGHTALYWYRQSLGQGLEFLIYFQGNSAPDKSGLPSDRFSAERTGGSVSTLTIQRTQQEDSAVYLCASSLGAVAASYEQYFGPGTRLTVT.

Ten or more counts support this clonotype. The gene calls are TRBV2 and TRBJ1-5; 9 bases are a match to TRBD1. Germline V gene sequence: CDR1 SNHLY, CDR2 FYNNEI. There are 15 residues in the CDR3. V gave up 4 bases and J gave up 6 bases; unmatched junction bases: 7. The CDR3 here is CASSGGQGGIQPQHF. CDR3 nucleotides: TGTGCCAGCAGTGGGGGACAGGGTGGGATTCAGCCCCAGCATTTT.

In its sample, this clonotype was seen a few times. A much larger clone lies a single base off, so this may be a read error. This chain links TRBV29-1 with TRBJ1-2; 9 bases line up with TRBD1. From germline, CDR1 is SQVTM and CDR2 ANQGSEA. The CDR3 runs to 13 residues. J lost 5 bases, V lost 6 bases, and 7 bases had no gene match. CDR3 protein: CSVNVGTGYGYTF. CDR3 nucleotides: TGCAGCGTGAACGTGGGGACAGGGTATGGCTACACCTTC.

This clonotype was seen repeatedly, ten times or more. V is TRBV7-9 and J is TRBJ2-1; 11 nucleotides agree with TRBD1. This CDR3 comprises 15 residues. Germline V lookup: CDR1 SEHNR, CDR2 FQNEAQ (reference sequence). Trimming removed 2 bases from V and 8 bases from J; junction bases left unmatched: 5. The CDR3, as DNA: TGTGCCAGCAGCTTATCCGGGACAGGGGGGCATGAGCAGTTCTTC. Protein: CASSLSGTGGHEQFF.

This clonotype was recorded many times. DNA of the CDR3: TGTGCCAGCAGTCCCCCCGTAGGGGGGCTGCAAGAGACCCAGTACTTC. This codes for CASSPPVGGLQETQYF. The chain uses TRBV6-5 and TRBJ2-5; D possibly matches TRBD1 or TRBD2 (6 bases each). Trimming left V 5 bases short and J 2 bases short, with 18 bases between. CDR3 size: 16 residues. Germline lookup yields CDR1 MNHEY and CDR2 SVGAGI.

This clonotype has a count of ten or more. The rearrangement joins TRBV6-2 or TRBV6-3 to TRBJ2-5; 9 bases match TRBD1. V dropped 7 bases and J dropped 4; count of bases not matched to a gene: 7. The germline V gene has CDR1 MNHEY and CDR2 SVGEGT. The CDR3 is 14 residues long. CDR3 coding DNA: TGTGCCAGCACCGGGACAGGGTATCGAGAGACCCAGTACTTC. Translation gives CASTGTGYRETQYF.

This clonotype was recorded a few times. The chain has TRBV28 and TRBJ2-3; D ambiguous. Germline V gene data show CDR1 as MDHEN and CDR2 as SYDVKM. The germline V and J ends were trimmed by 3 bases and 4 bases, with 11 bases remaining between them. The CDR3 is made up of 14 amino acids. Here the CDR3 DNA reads TGTGCCAGCAGTTTCTTACTACTGGCAGATACGCAGTATTTT. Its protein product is CASSFLLLADTQYF. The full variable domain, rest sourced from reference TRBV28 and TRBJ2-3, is DVKVTQSSRYLVKRTGEKVFLECVQDMDHENMFWYRQDPGLGLRLIYFSYDVKMKEKGDIPEGYSVSREKKERFSLILESASTNQTSMYLCASSFLLLADTQYFGPGTRLTVL.

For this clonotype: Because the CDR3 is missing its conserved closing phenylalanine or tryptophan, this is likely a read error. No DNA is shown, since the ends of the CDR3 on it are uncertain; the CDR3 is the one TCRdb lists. The CDR3 reads CARRESWRENEQGG. The V call is TRBV10-2, the J call TRBJ2-1; whether TRBD2, the table's D call, matches the DNA was not checked. The CDR3 contains 14 residues when both ends are counted. The V gene's germline CDR1 is WSHSY and CDR2 SAAADI.

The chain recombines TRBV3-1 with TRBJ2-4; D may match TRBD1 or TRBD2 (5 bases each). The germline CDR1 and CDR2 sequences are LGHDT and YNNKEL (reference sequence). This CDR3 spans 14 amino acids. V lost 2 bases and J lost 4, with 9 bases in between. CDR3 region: CASSQRGKKNIQYF. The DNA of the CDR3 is TGTGCCAGCAGCCAACGGGGCAAAAAAAACATTCAGTACTTC. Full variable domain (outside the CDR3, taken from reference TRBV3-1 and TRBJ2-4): DTAVSQTPKYLVTQMGNDKSIKCEQNLGHDTMYWYKQDSKKFLKIMFSYNNKELIINETVPNRFSPKSPDKAHLNLHINSLELGDSAVYFCASSQRGKKNIQYFGAGTRLSVL.